This T cell receptor (beta chain) was found in a study of T-cell reconstitution after alpha-beta-depleted transplantation in children. General observations from the study: Reportedly, only several hundred clones from non-depleted graft cells drove alpha-beta T-cell counts at about two months.

Notes on this clonotype: The antigen remains undetermined.

The germline V and J ends were trimmed by 8 bases and 2 bases, with 12 bases remaining between them. Germline CDR1 and CDR2: MNHEY and SMNVEV (reference sequence). This CDR3 has 13 residues. Construction of the TCRbeta library involved unique molecular identifiers. TCRdb analysed the PCR reads with MiXCR anew, one entry per CDR3 protein. The sample gives 440,000 or so distinct CDR3 sequences, over 40% of which show up once; around a quarter is in the top ten. This sequence originates from a girl aged 2 to 10 with aplastic anemia, due to receive a stem cell transplant. Here the sequenced sample was PBMCs, taken before TCRalphabeta/CD19-depleted stem cell transplant. The rearrangement joins TRBV27 to TRBJ1-2, with D perhaps matching TRBD1 (6 bases). CDR3 in DNA: TGTGCCAGCTCGACGGGGGGCAACTATGGCTACACCTTC. Translating gives CASSTGGNYGYTF.